This record concerns one T cell receptor (beta chain) sequence. What it binds is unknown. This sample stems from a study of breast tumors, draining lymph nodes, adjacent tissues. TCRdb reprocessed the multiplex PCR reads with MiXCR, giving one entry per CDR3 protein. The sample has approximately 190,000 distinct CDR3 sequences; roughly 29% are singletons. Samples came from axillary lymph nodes draining the breast cancer. Trimming took off 4 bases at V and 4 bases at J, with 11 bases between the two ends. The CDR3 consists of 14 residues. Germline loops: CDR1 MNHEY, CDR2 SVGEGT. Overall study findings and caveats: Luminal-like breast cancer showed significantly higher tumor–nontumor repertoire similarity than basal-like. Findings are consistent with lymph node origin and intratumoral expansion of most tumor T cells. Tumor repertoires ranked between lymph nodes and nontumor tissue in diversity, with V and J gene preferences. The lymph node origin of tumor T cells was framed as consistent with a hypothesis, not demonstrated.

This clonotype was obtained from a female donor with breast cancer. Some clones in this sample may be carry-over from other donors' samples. The sequenced material came from axillary lymph node tissue. The rearrangement links TRBV6-2 or TRBV6-3 to TRBJ1-5, with no clear D. The CDR3 loop is CASSSSFPNQPQHF. CDR3 DNA: TGTGCCAGCAGTTCTTCATTCCCAAATCAGCCCCAGCATTTT.